The T cell receptor beta chain described here comes from a study of cytomegalovirus exposure and HLA in healthy donors. CDR3 size: 16 residues. V trimming: 3 bases; J trimming: 5 bases; junction bases outside the gene matches: 6. Germline CDR1 and CDR2: SGHNT and YYREEE (reference sequence). Use of 60 Vbeta and 13 Jbeta primers characterized the PCR. Sequenced by immunoSEQ multiplex PCR; TCRdb stores in-frame clones only, minus some. The sample carries around 150,000 clones, 65% to 80% recorded once. Specimen: PBMCs. The receptor's source is a female donor in good health and CMV-seronegative. The chain couples TRBV5-4 to TRBJ1-6; TRBD1 matches 9 bases. The CDR3 region is CASSSPGQGHNSPLHF. CDR3 DNA: TGTGCCAGCAGCTCTCCGGGACAGGGCCATAATTCACCCCTCCACTTT.